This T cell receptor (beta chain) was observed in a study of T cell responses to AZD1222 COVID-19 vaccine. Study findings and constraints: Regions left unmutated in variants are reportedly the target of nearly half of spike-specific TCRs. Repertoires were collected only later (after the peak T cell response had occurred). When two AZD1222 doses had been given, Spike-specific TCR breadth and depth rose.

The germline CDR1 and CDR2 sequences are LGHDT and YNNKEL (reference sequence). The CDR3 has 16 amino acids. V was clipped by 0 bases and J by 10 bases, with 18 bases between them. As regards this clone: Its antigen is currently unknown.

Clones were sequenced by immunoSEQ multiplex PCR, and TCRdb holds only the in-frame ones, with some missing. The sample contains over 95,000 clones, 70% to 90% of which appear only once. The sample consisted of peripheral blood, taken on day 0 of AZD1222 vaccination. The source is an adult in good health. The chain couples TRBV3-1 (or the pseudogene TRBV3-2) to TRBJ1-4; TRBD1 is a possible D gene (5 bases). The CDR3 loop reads CASSQDGGETWGKLFF. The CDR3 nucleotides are TGTGCCAGCAGCCAAGATGGGGGGGAGACTTGGGGAAAACTGTTTTTT.